This T cell receptor beta chain derives from a study of T cells expressing NK-cell markers. Findings and limits, study-wide: It is unclear if expanded NKG2C-expressing clones target HCMV antigens.

With regard to this clonotype: No antigen is known for it.

TCRdb derives one entry per CDR3 protein from the 5' RACE reads, leaving out DNA. The sample data list 200,000 to 300,000 distinct CDR3 sequences. CDR3 length: 15 amino acids. Germline CDR1 is SGHTA and CDR2 is FQGNSA. The origin of this receptor is a woman aged 18 to 75 in good health. The genes are TRBV7-2 and TRBJ1-2; as DNA is missing, the TRBD1 call by TCRdb cannot be tested. The specimen sequenced was blood T cells: a sorted CD56 or NKG2C T cell subset, CD4+ or CD8+ T cells, or bulk PBMC T cells (not recorded which). CDR3 in amino acids: CASSLDRTGFNGYTF.